This TCR beta chain was identified during a study of neurological immune-mediated disorders. TCRdb re-called the 5' RACE reads through MiXCR, storing one row per CDR3 protein. The table includes 15,000 to 20,000 distinct CDR3 sequences, 27% detected once. This clonotype came up once. What it binds is unknown. A read error may explain this, as a much larger clone is one base away. Overall study results and limits: The greatest TCR clonal expansion occurred in HTLV-1-associated myelopathy and the least in multiple sclerosis, which fell below healthy controls.

The ends were cut back, 1 base at V and 5 bases at J, with 12 bases in the middle. The germline V gene has CDR1 SGHRS and CDR2 YFSETQ. The CDR3 covers 14 residues. The source is a man aged 50-60 years with HTLV-1-associated myelopathy (HAM/TSP). The sequencing input was PBMCs. The chain recombines TRBV5-1 with TRBJ2-5; D remains unclear. The chain's CDR3 is CASSLRVDGETQYF. The CDR3 bases are TGCGCCAGCAGCTTGCGGGTAGACGGGGAGACCCAGTACTTC.